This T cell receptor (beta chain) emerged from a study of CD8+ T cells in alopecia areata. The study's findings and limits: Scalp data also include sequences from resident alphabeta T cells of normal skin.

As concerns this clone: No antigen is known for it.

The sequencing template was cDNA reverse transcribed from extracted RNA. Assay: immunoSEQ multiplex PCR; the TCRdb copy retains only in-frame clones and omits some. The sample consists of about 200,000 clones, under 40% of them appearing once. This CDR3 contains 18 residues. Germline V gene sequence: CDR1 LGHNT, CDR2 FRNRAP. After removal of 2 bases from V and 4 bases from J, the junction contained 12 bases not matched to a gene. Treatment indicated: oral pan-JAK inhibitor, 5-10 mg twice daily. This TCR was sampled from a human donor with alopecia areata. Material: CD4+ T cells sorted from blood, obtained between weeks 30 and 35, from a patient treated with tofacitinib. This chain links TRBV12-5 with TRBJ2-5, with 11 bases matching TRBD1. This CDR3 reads CASGLTPDGQGAGETQYF. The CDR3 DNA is TGTGCTAGTGGTTTGACCCCCGACGGACAGGGGGCTGGAGAGACCCAGTACTTC.